This T cell receptor beta chain was recovered during a study of Ad26.COV2.S vaccination and SARS-CoV-2 variants. Noted treatment: some 20 received Ad26.COV2.S at low or high dose, single or two shots; about 5 received placebo; per-sample allocation not given. Sampling took place 63 days after the first vaccine or placebo injection. V lost 5 bases and J 1 base, leaving 8 bases between the germline ends. Germline V gives CDR1 SNHLY, CDR2 FYNNEI. The CDR3 consists of 13 residues. The protocol was immunoSEQ multiplex PCR, while the TCRdb copy is restricted to in-frame clones and leaves out a portion. The sample consists of approximately 280,000 clones, around 87% of them appearing once.

This material consisted of peripheral blood, taken in a trial of Ad26.COV2.S vaccine versus placebo. The clonotype comes from a person aged 18 to 65 who received the Ad26.COV2.S COVID-19 vaccine or a placebo. The chain links TRBV2 to TRBJ2-5, with D maybe TRBD1 (5 bases). The CDR3 nucleotides read TGTGCCAGCAGTAGGACACTCCAAGAGACCCAGTACTTC. Translating gives CASSRTLQETQYF.